These 32 T cell receptor beta chains were all obtained from the same sample, sequenced in a study of blood T cell repertoires in COVID-19. Data came from immunoSEQ multiplex PCR; TCRdb stores just in-frame clones and leaves some out. The table includes some 80,000 clones, around 81% detected once. Sample: peripheral blood. These receptors were collected from a man at least 80 years old with acute or convalescent COVID-19.

V gene TRBV5-4 combines with J gene TRBJ1-2; 7 nucleotides match TRBD1. V lost 4 bases, J lost 6 bases, and 15 bases stayed unmatched. CDR1 SGHNT and CDR2 YYREEE come from the germline V gene (reference sequence). The CDR3 runs 16 residues. The CDR3 loop is CASSQISTRGVNGYTF. In DNA form, the CDR3 reads TGTGCCAGCAGCCAAATATCTACCAGGGGGGTTAATGGCTACACCTTC. The full variable domain, completed using reference TRBV5-4 and TRBJ1-2, is ETGVTQSPTHLIKTRGQQVTLRCSSQSGHNTVSWYQQALGQGPQFIFQYYREEENGRGNFPPRFSGLQFPNYSSELNVNALELDDSALYLCASSQISTRGVNGYTFGSGTRLTVV.

The chain has TRBV5-6 and TRBJ2-1; maybe TRBD1 (6 bases). CDR1 is SGHDT and CDR2 is YYEEEE in the germline V gene. Trimming stripped 4 bases from V and 8 bases from J, with 10 bases between. This CDR3 is 12 amino acids long. CDR3 DNA: TGTGCCAGCAGCGTACAGGGCCATGAGCAGTTCTTC. It codes for CASSVQGHEQFF.

The V and J genes are TRBV2 and TRBJ1-5; D possibly corresponds to TRBD1 (5 bases). The V gene's germline CDR1 is SNHLY and CDR2 FYNNEI. This CDR3 is built from 13 residues. V was clipped by 4 bases and J by 1 base, with 5 bases between them. This CDR3 is CASSGQSNQPQHF. For the CDR3, the DNA is TGTGCCAGCAGTGGACAGAGCAATCAGCCCCAGCATTTT.

This clone was observed a single time. The chain carries TRBV7-8 and TRBJ2-3, with D tentatively TRBD2 (6 bases). Germline assignment: CDR1 SGHVS and CDR2 FQNEAQ. This CDR3 is built from 15 residues. Between the trimmed V and J ends, which lost 2 bases and 4 bases, there was a span of 13 bases. The CDR3 sequence is CASSLPQGGADTQYF. CDR3 in DNA: TGTGCCAGCAGCTTACCCCAGGGAGGCGCAGATACGCAGTATTTT. Looking up the rest from reference TRBV7-8 and TRBJ2-3 gives the full variable domain: GAGVSQSPRYKVAKRGQDVALRCDPISGHVSLFWYQQALGQGPEFLTYFQNEAQLDKSGLPSDRFFAERPEGSVSTLKIQRTQQEDSAVYLCASSLPQGGADTQYFGPGTRLTVL.

This chain uses TRBV2 with TRBJ2-4, with D possibly being TRBD2 (5 bases). This CDR3 has 17 amino acids. V dropped 4 bases and J dropped 0 bases, with 16 bases sitting between them. CDR1 is SNHLY and CDR2 is FYNNEI in the germline V gene. The CDR3 DNA reads as TGTGCCAGCAGTGTTATGGGCGGGTCTCTAGCCAAAAACATTCAGTACTTC. Protein product: CASSVMGGSLAKNIQYF.

The chain recombines TRBV7-3 with TRBJ2-1, with 9 bases aligning to TRBD2. Trimming took 5 bases from V and 8 from J; bases not matched to a gene: 13. The germline V gene encodes CDR1 SGHTA and CDR2 FQGTGA. This CDR3 contains 16 residues. CDR3 protein: CASSPQPRVAGDEQFF. The CDR3 bases are TGTGCCAGCAGCCCCCAACCCCGGGTAGCGGGAGATGAGCAGTTCTTC. The entire variable domain, with the rest obtained from reference TRBV7-3 and TRBJ2-1, is as follows: GAGVSQTPSNKVTEKGKYVELRCDPISGHTALYWYRQSLGQGPEFLIYFQGTGAADDSGLPNDRFFAVRPEGSVSTLKIQRTERGDSAVYLCASSPQPRVAGDEQFFGPGTRLTVL.

This clone was observed once. V gene TRBV27 combines with J gene TRBJ2-1, with D perhaps TRBD2 (6 bases). V lost 5 bases, J lost 7 bases, and 15 bases lay in between. The CDR3 sequence is 14 residues long. Germline CDR1 and CDR2: MNHEY and SMNVEV (reference sequence). The CDR3 nucleotides read TGTGCCAGCAGTACTAGCTGGGTAAGGAATGAGCAGTTCTTC. This codes for CASSTSWVRNEQFF.

The chain couples TRBV6-2 or TRBV6-3 to TRBJ1-1, with D perhaps matching TRBD1 (6 bases). Germline V lookup: CDR1 MNHEY, CDR2 SVGEGT. This CDR3 comprises 15 residues. The V end lost 3 bases, the J end lost 0 bases, and 11 bases lay between the germline ends. The CDR3 here is CASSYTGRMNTEAFF. The CDR3, as DNA: TGTGCCAGCAGTTATACAGGGCGGATGAACACTGAAGCTTTCTTT.

The chain recombines TRBV25-1 with TRBJ1-5, with D unresolved. Trimming removed 4 bases at V and 0 bases at J, with 10 bases between. CDR1 and CDR2 (germline): MGHDK, SYGVNS. The CDR3 is 15 residues long. The CDR3, as DNA: TGTGCCAGCAGTGCCCACAGACATAGCAATCAGCCCCAGCATTTT. Amino acids: CASSAHRHSNQPQHF.

This clone appeared a few times. This sequence joins TRBV7-9 and TRBJ1-4, with 9 bases matching TRBD1. J lost 7 bases, V lost 6 bases, and 9 bases had no gene match. This CDR3 spans 15 amino acids. Germline V CDR1 and CDR2: SEHNR, FQNEAQ (reference sequence). The CDR3 coding sequence is TGTGCCAGCAGTTGCTCCGGGACAGGGTGTGAAAAACTGTTTTTT. It yields the protein CASSCSGTGCEKLFF.

The chain links TRBV5-1 to TRBJ1-6; D is uncertain. Germline CDR1 reads SGHRS; CDR2 reads YFSETQ. V was pared by 0 bases and J by 7 bases, with 11 bases between. The CDR3 has 15 residues. This CDR3 reads CASSLADLINSPLHF. As DNA, the CDR3 is TGCGCCAGCAGCTTGGCTGACTTGATCAATTCACCCCTCCACTTT.

The V call is TRBV19, the J call TRBJ1-2; 7 bases align to TRBD1. V lost 5 bases to trimming and J lost 4 bases; unmatched junction nucleotides: 4. This CDR3 contains 13 residues. CDR1 is LNHDA and CDR2 is SQIVND in the germline V gene (reference sequence). The CDR3 is CASSVGQFYGYTF. In DNA, the CDR3 is TGTGCCAGTAGTGTGGGACAGTTCTATGGCTACACCTTC.

In its sample, this clone was seen once. This sequence joins TRBV28 and TRBJ2-7, with TRBD2 matching over 8 bases. The length of the CDR3 is 14 residues. The germline V gene has CDR1 MDHEN and CDR2 SYDVKM. The ends lost 2 bases at V and 5 bases at J; junction bases unmatched: 5. CDR3 protein: CASSLAGGNNEQYF. CDR3 bases: TGTGCCAGCAGTTTAGCGGGAGGCAACAACGAGCAGTACTTC.

This clone came up once. The chain employs TRBV18 and TRBJ1-2; tentative D call: TRBD1 (6 bases). The CDR3 is made up of 20 amino acids. Germline V gene sequence: CDR1 KGHSH, CDR2 LQKENI. Trimming took off 5 bases at V and 2 bases at J, with 30 bases between the two ends. The CDR3 bases are TGTGCCAGCTCAGAATATTTTACGGGGGGCCCCCAAACCCCAAACTATGGCTACACCTTC. Protein sequence: CASSEYFTGGPQTPNYGYTF.

The chain recombines TRBV10-3 with TRBJ2-1; 11 nucleotides match TRBD2. CDR3 length: 15 residues. Germline V gives CDR1 ENHRY, CDR2 SYGVKD. The V segment lost 4 bases and the J segment 4 bases; nucleotides outside the gene matches: 3. CDR3 protein: CAISGLAGGYNEQFF. CDR3 DNA: TGTGCCATCAGTGGCCTAGCGGGAGGATACAATGAGCAGTTCTTC.

The J gene is TRBJ1-1, the V gene TRBV6-5; TRBD1 agrees at 7 bases. V shed 7 bases, J shed 0 bases, and the junction held 8 bases outside the gene matches. This CDR3 has 15 residues. The V gene's germline CDR1 is MNHEY and CDR2 SVGAGI. CDR3 sequence (DNA): TGTGCCAGCATTAGGGACAGCCTCATGAACACTGAAGCTTTCTTT. Protein: CASIRDSLMNTEAFF.

The chain carries TRBV6-5 and TRBJ1-2, with TRBD1 matching over 7 bases. The CDR3 is made up of 13 amino acids. J gave up 6 bases and V 1 base, and 2 bases lay outside the gene matches. CDR1 and CDR2 (germline): MNHEY, SVGAGI. The CDR3 loop reads CASSYFQGDGYTF. The CDR3 DNA reads TGTGCCAGCAGTTACTTTCAGGGGGATGGCTACACCTTC.

The chain uses TRBV28 and TRBJ2-7; possible D gene TRBD1, 6 bases. V was clipped by 8 bases and J by 2 bases, with 10 bases between them. The CDR3 is 12 amino acids. Germline loops: CDR1 MDHEN, CDR2 SYDVKM. The DNA of the CDR3 is TGTGCCAGCGGGACACTTCCCTACGAGCAGTACTTC. It is translated as CASGTLPYEQYF. Variable domain in full (rest from reference TRBV28 and TRBJ2-7): DVKVTQSSRYLVKRTGEKVFLECVQDMDHENMFWYRQDPGLGLRLIYFSYDVKMKEKGDIPEGYSVSREKKERFSLILESASTNQTSMYLCASGTLPYEQYFGPGTRLTVT.

The chain links TRBV18 to TRBJ1-1; 7 bases fit TRBD1. This CDR3 spans 13 amino acids. With V trimmed by 3 bases and J by 5 bases, 3 bases remained unmatched. Germline V lookup: CDR1 KGHSH, CDR2 LQKENI. The CDR3 bases are TGTGCCAGCTCACCCGACAGGGCGACTGAAGCTTTCTTT. As protein: CASSPDRATEAFF.

The chain joins TRBV6-2 or TRBV6-3 to TRBJ1-6; unclear D gene. With 5 bases removed from V and 4 bases from J, the gap between germline ends came to 9 bases. Germline CDR1 is MNHEY and CDR2 is SVGEGT. CDR3 length equals 14 residues. In nucleotides, the CDR3 is TGTGCCAGCAGTGCCCGGGATTATAATTCACCCCTCCACTTT. It translates to CASSARDYNSPLHF.

The V and J genes are TRBV10-3 and TRBJ1-5; possible D gene TRBD1, 5 bases. The germline V gene has CDR1 ENHRY and CDR2 SYGVKD. This CDR3 spans 17 amino acids. V lost 0 bases and J 9 bases, leaving 21 bases between the germline ends. DNA for the CDR3: TGTGCCATCAGTGAGTCGTTGGGCGCGGGGACGTCCCCGCCCCAGCATTTT. Translated, it gives CAISESLGAGTSPPQHF.

This chain links TRBV14 with TRBJ1-2; 8 positions agree with TRBD1. Germline V gene lookup returns CDR1 SGHDN and CDR2 FVKESK. CDR3 size: 16 residues. After removal of 3 bases from V and 2 bases from J, the junction contained 8 bases not matched to a gene. Written as DNA, the CDR3 is TGTGCCAGCAGCCAGGATCCCGGGACAGGCAACTATGGCTACACCTTC. It yields the protein CASSQDPGTGNYGYTF.

The rearrangement uses TRBV6-4 and TRBJ2-1, with D tentatively TRBD1 (6 bases). V lost 6 bases and J lost 8, with 8 bases in between. The CDR3 consists of 11 residues. The germline gives CDR1 MRHNA, CDR2 SNTAGT. The CDR3 region has the DNA TGTGCCAGCAGACAGGGATATGAGCAGTTCTTC. It translates to CASRQGYEQFF.

The J gene is TRBJ1-1, the V gene TRBV30, with a tentative D call TRBD1 (6 bases). The CDR3 consists of 14 residues. The V end was cut by 0 bases, the J end by 1 base, with 9 bases between. Germline CDR1 reads GTSNPN; CDR2 reads SVGIG (reference sequence). DNA for the CDR3: TGTGCCTGGAGTGTCTGGACAGAGAACACTGAAGCTTTCTTT. This encodes CAWSVWTENTEAFF.

CDR3 loop: CASSSAARRGTDTQYF. CDR3 DNA: TGTGCCAGCAGTTCCGCGGCCCGGAGGGGAACAGATACGCAGTATTTT. The chain is built from TRBV28 and TRBJ2-3; D is possibly TRBD2 (6 bases). This CDR3 has 16 amino acids. V was trimmed by 4 bases and J by 3 bases, leaving 17 bases between them. The germline gives CDR1 MDHEN, CDR2 SYDVKM.

This chain links TRBV27 with TRBJ2-1; D uncertain. Trimming removed 5 bases at V and 5 bases at J, with 7 bases between. This CDR3 region has 12 residues. Per germline, CDR1 MNHEY and CDR2 SMNVEV (reference sequence). CDR3 sequence reads: CASSTVDNEQFF. DNA for the CDR3: TGTGCCAGCAGTACTGTCGACAATGAGCAGTTCTTC.

This sequence joins TRBV5-1 and TRBJ1-4; 7 positions agree with TRBD1. Germline V CDR1 and CDR2: SGHRS, YFSETQ. Trimming cost V 4 bases and J 7 bases; bases outside gene matches: 10. The CDR3 loop spans 15 amino acids. CDR3 sequence: CASSRRGAESEKLFF. The CDR3 DNA is TGCGCCAGCAGCCGCAGGGGGGCAGAAAGTGAAAAACTGTTTTTT.

V usage is TRBV30 and J usage is TRBJ2-7; D is possibly TRBD2 (6 bases). Germline assignment: CDR1 GTSNPN and CDR2 SVGIG (reference sequence). The V and J ends lost 0 bases and 1 base respectively, with 19 bases between them. This CDR3 has 17 amino acids. CDR3 nucleotides: TGTGCCTGGAGTGTAATAGGGATGTTGGCGGGATCCTACGAGCAGTACTTC. This codes for CAWSVIGMLAGSYEQYF.

This clone was seen just once. The chain links TRBV2 to TRBJ2-7; 15 bases align to TRBD2. The CDR3 runs to 17 residues. Looked up from germline, CDR1 is SNHLY and CDR2 is FYNNEI. V shed 5 bases and J 2 bases; nucleotides not matched to a gene: 7. DNA of the CDR3: TGTGCCAGCAGTTGGGGACTAGCGGGAGGTCAGGCCTACGAGCAGTACTTC. This codes for CASSWGLAGGQAYEQYF.

This clone has more than one count but fewer than ten. This chain connects TRBV2 to TRBJ2-7, with D uncertain. Germline V gene lookup returns CDR1 SNHLY and CDR2 FYNNEI. This CDR3 is built from 11 residues. The V gene lost 2 bases and the J gene lost 4 bases, with 3 bases spanning the gap. The CDR3: CASSEYYEQYF. CDR3 in DNA: TGTGCCAGCAGTGAATATTACGAGCAGTACTTC.

The chain couples TRBV10-2 to TRBJ2-7; D might be TRBD1 (5 bases). The CDR3 is made up of 15 amino acids. Germline V gene data show CDR1 as WSHSY and CDR2 as SAAADI. The ends were cut back, 2 bases at V and 0 bases at J, with 11 bases in the middle. CDR3 nucleotides: TGCGCCAGCAGTGAGAGGGGAAGAAGCTCCTACGAGCAGTACTTC. Protein product: CASSERGRSSYEQYF.

The chain recombines TRBV19 with TRBJ1-1; 8 positions agree with TRBD1. This CDR3 is 15 amino acids long. The germline V gene encodes CDR1 LNHDA and CDR2 SQIVND (reference sequence). V lost 7 bases to trimming and J lost 3 bases; unmatched junction nucleotides: 10. The CDR3 coding sequence is TGTGCCAGTACCAATCCCCTACAGGGGGACACTGAAGCTTTCTTT. It is translated as CASTNPLQGDTEAFF.